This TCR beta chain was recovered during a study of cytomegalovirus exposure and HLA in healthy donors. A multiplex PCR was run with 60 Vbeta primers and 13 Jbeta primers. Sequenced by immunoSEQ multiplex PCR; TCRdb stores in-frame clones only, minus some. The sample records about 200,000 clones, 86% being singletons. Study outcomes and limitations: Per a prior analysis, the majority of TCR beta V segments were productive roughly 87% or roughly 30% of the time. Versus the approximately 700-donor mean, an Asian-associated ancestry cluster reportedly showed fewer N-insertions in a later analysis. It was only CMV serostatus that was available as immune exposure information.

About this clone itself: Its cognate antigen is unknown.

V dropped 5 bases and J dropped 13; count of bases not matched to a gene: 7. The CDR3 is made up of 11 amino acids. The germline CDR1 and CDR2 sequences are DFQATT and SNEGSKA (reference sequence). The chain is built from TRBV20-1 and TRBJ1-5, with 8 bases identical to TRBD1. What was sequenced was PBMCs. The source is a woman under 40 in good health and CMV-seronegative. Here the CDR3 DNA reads TGCAGTGCTCCACTGGACAGGGCTCAGCATTTT. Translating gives CSAPLDRAQHF.